This TCR beta chain was sequenced in a study of regulatory T cells in long-lasting Graves disease. Construction of TCR beta libraries relied on iRepertoire HTBI primers and on Arm-PCR targeting CDR3 regions. TCRdb re-called the multiplex PCR reads through MiXCR, storing one row per CDR3 protein. The sample includes around 400,000 distinct CDR3 sequences, roughly 25% of them seen just once. Time point given: persistent/refractory GD, antithyroid drugs over 5 years with positive TRAb. RNA from PBMCs was the source of the TCR library. The sequence was obtained from a woman aged 35 to 49 with Graves disease. The source was peripheral blood mononuclear cells (PBMCs), collected when the disease was refractory, from a patient treated with antithyroid drugs.

DNA of the CDR3: TGTGCCAGCAGAACGGACACCTACAATGAGCAGTTCTTC. Translating it yields CASRTDTYNEQFF. The V and J genes are TRBV12-3 or TRBV12-4 and TRBJ2-1, with D possibly matching TRBD1 (5 bases). This CDR3 has 13 residues. V lost 6 bases to trimming and J lost 2 bases, with 8 bases between them.